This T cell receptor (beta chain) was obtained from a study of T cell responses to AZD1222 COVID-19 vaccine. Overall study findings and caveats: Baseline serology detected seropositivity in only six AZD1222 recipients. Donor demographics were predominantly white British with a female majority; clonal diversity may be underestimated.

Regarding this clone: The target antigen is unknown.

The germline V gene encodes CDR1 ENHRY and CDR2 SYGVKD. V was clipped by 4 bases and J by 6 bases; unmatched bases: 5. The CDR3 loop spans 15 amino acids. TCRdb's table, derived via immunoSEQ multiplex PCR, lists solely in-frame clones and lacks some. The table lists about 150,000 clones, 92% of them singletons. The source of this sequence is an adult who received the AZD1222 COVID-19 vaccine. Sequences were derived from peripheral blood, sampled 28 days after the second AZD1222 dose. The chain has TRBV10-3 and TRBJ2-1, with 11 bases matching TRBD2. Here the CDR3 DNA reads TGTGCCATCAGTGCCACTAGCGGGAGACTCAATGAGCAGTTCTTC. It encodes CAISATSGRLNEQFF.